The entry that follows covers one T cell receptor (beta chain) sequence. In the same sample, other DNA sequences code for this CDR3. Repertoires were generated with immunoSEQ multiplex PCR, while TCRdb's copy carries only in-frame clones and drops some. The table includes over 200,000 clones, roughly 82% detected once. This sample stems from a study of blood T cell repertoires in COVID-19. Study overall: From T cells, B-cell-depleted T cells, or PBMCs came the material, which was cDNA or gDNA.

The CDR3 is 14 amino acids. Germline V gene data show CDR1 as SGHTA and CDR2 as FQGNSA. The junction had 5 bases not matched to a gene; V was cut back by 6 bases and J by 4 bases. Sequenced sample: peripheral blood. The sequence was obtained from a man aged 40-55 years who had recovered from COVID-19. The J gene is TRBJ2-7, the V gene TRBV7-2; TRBD2 matches at 11 bases. CDR3 loop: CASSPTSGEYEQYF. The CDR3 DNA reads as TGTGCCAGCAGTCCGACTAGCGGGGAATACGAGCAGTACTTC. The entire variable domain, with the rest obtained from reference TRBV7-2 and TRBJ2-7, is as follows: GAGVSQSPSNKVTEKGKDVELRCDPISGHTALYWYRQSLGQGLEFLIYFQGNSAPDKSGLPSDRFSAERTGGSVSTLTIQRTQQEDSAVYLCASSPTSGEYEQYFGPGTRLTVT.